Listed here are 21 T cell receptor beta chains from one sample, sequenced in a study of Ad26.COV2.S vaccination and SARS-CoV-2 variants. TCRdb's copy holds only in-frame clones and misses some; the assay was immunoSEQ multiplex PCR. The sample includes 440,000 or so clones, roughly 91% of them seen just once. Treatment defined: approximately 18 received Ad26.COV2.S at low or high dose, single or two shots; roughly 5 received placebo; per-sample allocation not given. The investigators took samples on day 63 after the first vaccine or placebo injection. This sample comprised peripheral blood, obtained in a trial of Ad26.COV2.S vaccine versus placebo. Every receptor here comes from a person between 18 and 65 years old who received the Ad26.COV2.S COVID-19 vaccine or a placebo.

The J gene is TRBJ1-3, the V gene TRBV5-1; the D is unclear. Between the trimmed V and J ends, which lost 2 bases and 1 base, there was a span of 7 bases. The CDR3 contains 14 residues. Germline V gives CDR1 SGHRS, CDR2 YFSETQ. CDR3 loop: CASSFSGSGNTIYF. CDR3 in DNA: TGCGCCAGCAGCTTTTCAGGATCTGGAAACACCATATATTTT.

The chain uses TRBV28 and TRBJ1-2; weak D call: TRBD1 (5 bases). Germline V lookup: CDR1 MDHEN, CDR2 SYDVKM. This CDR3 contains 16 residues. V was cut by 5 bases and J by 4 bases, with 20 bases left in between. DNA for the CDR3: TGTGCCAGCAGTCCTATATGGGGAGACAGATTCTATGGCTACACCTTC. Protein sequence: CASSPIWGDRFYGYTF.

CDR3 sequence reads: CASSQARRDLGSGANVLTF. The CDR3 bases are TGTGCCAGCAGCCAAGCCCGGAGGGACCTAGGGAGTGGGGCCAACGTCCTGACTTTC. The chain has TRBV14 and TRBJ2-6; D perhaps matches TRBD2 (6 bases). Germline CDR1 is SGHDN and CDR2 is FVKESK. V lost 1 base and J lost 3, with 19 bases in between. This CDR3 region has 19 residues.

The chain employs TRBV2 and TRBJ1-2, with 7 bases lining up with TRBD1. The CDR3 extends over 13 amino acids. Looked up from germline, CDR1 is SNHLY and CDR2 is FYNNEI. V shed 6 bases and J 8 bases; nucleotides not matched to a gene: 9. The CDR3 region has the DNA TGTGCCAGCAGGAGGGTAGGGGGCGAAGGCTACACCTTC. Encoded protein: CASRRVGGEGYTF.

A single count supports this clone. The chain uses TRBV9 and TRBJ1-1; D ambiguous. CDR3 length: 15 residues. Germline CDR1 is SGDLS and CDR2 is YYNGEE. V shed 4 bases and J shed 3 bases, with 16 bases lying between them. CDR3 bases: TGTGCCAGCAGCCCCAGTCTGATTCGGGACACTGAAGCTTTCTTT. Translating gives CASSPSLIRDTEAFF.

V is TRBV21-1 and J is TRBJ2-7. TRBV21-1 is given as a pseudogene. This CDR3 contains 13 residues. The chain's CDR3 is CASSSGPTYEQYF. CDR3 nucleotides: TGTGCCAGCAGCAGCGGACCGACCTACGAGCAGTACTTC.

This chain links TRBV11-2 with TRBJ2-5; D is unclear. The length of the CDR3 is 15 residues. The ends were cut back, 8 bases at V and 0 bases at J, with 16 bases in the middle. The V gene's germline CDR1 is SGHAT and CDR2 FQNNGV. The CDR3 spells CASGISGQYQETQYF. The CDR3 nucleotides read TGTGCCAGCGGGATATCGGGCCAGTACCAAGAGACCCAGTACTTC. The full variable domain, its missing parts supplied by reference TRBV11-2 and TRBJ2-5, is EAGVAQSPRYKIIEKRQSVAFWCNPISGHATLYWYQQILGQGPKLLIQFQNNGVVDDSQLPKDRFSAERLKGVDSTLKIQPAKLEDSAVYLCASGISGQYQETQYFGPGTRLLVL.

The chain's CDR3 is CASSSQGVGYTF. The CDR3, as DNA: TGTGCCAGCAGCTCACAGGGGGTTGGCTACACCTTC. The rearrangement uses TRBV13 and TRBJ1-2, with TRBD1 identical over 8 bases. This CDR3 contains 12 residues. Trimming cost V 4 bases and J 7 bases; bases outside gene matches: 2. Germline CDR1 reads PRHDT; CDR2 reads FYEKMQ (reference sequence).

The rearrangement uses TRBV9 and TRBJ2-3; 9 nucleotides line up with TRBD2. This CDR3 contains 17 residues. Germline-derived CDR1 and CDR2 are SGDLS and YYNGEE. V shed 4 bases and J 2 bases; nucleotides not matched to a gene: 11. CDR3 nucleotides: TGTGCCAGCAGCATCTCTTTAGCGGGAGATGACACAGATACGCAGTATTTT. It translates to CASSISLAGDDTDTQYF. Together with reference TRBV9 and TRBJ2-3, the CDR3 gives the full variable domain: DSGVTQTPKHLITATGQRVTLRCSPRSGDLSVYWYQQSLDQGLQFLIQYYNGEERAKGNILERFSAQQFPDLHSELNLSSLELGDSALYFCASSISLAGDDTDTQYFGPGTRLTVL.

V and J are TRBV10-3 and TRBJ2-6; D may be TRBD1 (6 bases). V was shortened by 7 bases and J by 0 bases, with 16 bases between the two germline ends. Germline assignment: CDR1 ENHRY and CDR2 SYGVKD. The CDR3 contains 17 residues. This CDR3 is CAINTGTPHSGANVLTF. The CDR3 bases are TGTGCCATCAATACCGGGACACCGCACTCTGGGGCCAACGTCCTGACTTTC.

This clone was counted only a few times. Distinct nucleotide sequences in the sample also encode this CDR3. The chain couples TRBV20-1 to TRBJ2-5; D not certain. Trimming took 2 bases from V and 5 from J, leaving 3 bases between them. CDR3 length: 10 residues. Germline CDR1 DFQATT, CDR2 SNEGSKA (reference sequence). The CDR3 protein is CSARLETQYF. CDR3 bases: TGCAGTGCTAGATTGGAGACCCAGTACTTC.

The V and J genes are TRBV14 and TRBJ2-2; TRBD2 matches at 14 bases. The germline gives CDR1 SGHDN, CDR2 FVKESK. Trimming removed 4 bases from V and 4 bases from J; junction bases left unmatched: 2. The CDR3 runs to 16 residues. The CDR3 loop is CASSRGLAGGTGELFF. The CDR3 coding sequence is TGTGCCAGCAGCCGCGGACTAGCGGGAGGCACCGGGGAGCTGTTTTTT.

J is TRBJ2-1 and V is TRBV6-5, with D hard to call. V lost 6 bases, J lost 0 bases, and 9 bases lay in between. The CDR3 extends over 14 amino acids. Germline loops: CDR1 MNHEY, CDR2 SVGAGI. This CDR3 is CASRGPLSYNEQFF. The CDR3 DNA reads as TGTGCCAGCAGAGGACCTCTCTCCTACAATGAGCAGTTCTTC.

The chain has TRBV6-5 and TRBJ2-7; tentative D call: TRBD2 (6 bases). The V and J ends lost 5 bases and 3 bases respectively, with 14 bases between them. Germline loops: CDR1 MNHEY, CDR2 SVGAGI. There are 14 residues in the CDR3. The CDR3 nucleotides read TGTGCCAGCAGTCCGGGGGACGCCTACTACGAGCAGTACTTC. Its protein product is CASSPGDAYYEQYF.

The J gene is TRBJ2-7, the V gene TRBV18; tentatively, D is TRBD1 (6 bases). Germline V gives CDR1 KGHSH, CDR2 LQKENI. The V gene lost 6 bases and the J gene lost 5 bases, with 11 bases spanning the gap. The CDR3 extends over 12 amino acids. The CDR3 is CASSVQGHEQYF. The CDR3 DNA reads as TGTGCCAGCTCCGTCCAGGGGCACGAGCAGTACTTC.

The chain has TRBV15 and TRBJ2-3, with D maybe TRBD1 (5 bases). This CDR3 has 15 amino acids. CDR1 and CDR2 from the germline V gene are LNHNV and YYDKDF (reference sequence). The ends were cut back, 1 base at V and 3 bases at J, with 11 bases in the middle. The CDR3 nucleotides read TGTGCCACCAGCAGAGCCACGACAGCAACAGATACGCAGTATTTT. Translated: CATSRATTATDTQYF.

The CDR3 sequence is CASSQGPRGNTIYF. The CDR3 bases are TGTGCCAGCAGCCAGGGGCCGAGGGGAAACACCATATATTTT. V is TRBV7-3 and J is TRBJ1-3; TRBD1 might be the D (6 bases). The CDR3 totals 14 residues. Germline values: CDR1 SGHTA, CDR2 FQGTGA. Trimming left V 5 bases short and J 4 bases short, with 12 bases between.

CDR3 residues: CASSIEGLENIQYF. The CDR3 DNA follows: TGTGCCAGTAGTATAGAAGGGTTGGAAAACATTCAGTACTTC. V usage is TRBV19 and J usage is TRBJ2-4; no firm D call. The CDR3 totals 14 residues. The V end lost 0 bases, the J end lost 5 bases, and 8 bases lay between the germline ends. CDR1 and CDR2 from the germline V gene are LNHDA and SQIVND (reference sequence).

V is TRBV7-2 and J is TRBJ2-7, with TRBD2 identical over 14 bases. V trimming: 1 base; J trimming: 9 bases; junction bases outside the gene matches: 8. Germline lookup yields CDR1 SGHTA and CDR2 FQGNSA. The CDR3 loop spans 16 amino acids. The CDR3 nucleotides are TGTGCCAGCAGCTTAGAGCGACTAGCGGGAGGGCCGGGGCAGTACTTC. Translated, it gives CASSLERLAGGPGQYF.

V gene TRBV6-1 combines with J gene TRBJ1-6; D gene unclear. Deletions cut 3 bases from V and 0 bases from J, with 6 bases between. The CDR3 contains 15 residues. CDR1 is MNHNS and CDR2 is SASEGT in the germline V gene. The CDR3 is CASSEGSSYNSPLHF. The CDR3 nucleotides are TGTGCCAGCAGTGAGGGGAGCTCCTATAATTCACCCCTCCACTTT.

This clone has a single count. This chain links TRBV28 with TRBJ1-2; TRBD1 is a possible D gene (5 bases). Trimming pared 3 bases from V and 1 base from J, leaving 9 bases between. Germline lookup yields CDR1 MDHEN and CDR2 SYDVKM. The CDR3 loop spans 14 amino acids. The CDR3: CASSFRGLNYGYTF. DNA of the CDR3: TGTGCCAGCAGTTTTAGGGGACTTAACTATGGCTACACCTTC.